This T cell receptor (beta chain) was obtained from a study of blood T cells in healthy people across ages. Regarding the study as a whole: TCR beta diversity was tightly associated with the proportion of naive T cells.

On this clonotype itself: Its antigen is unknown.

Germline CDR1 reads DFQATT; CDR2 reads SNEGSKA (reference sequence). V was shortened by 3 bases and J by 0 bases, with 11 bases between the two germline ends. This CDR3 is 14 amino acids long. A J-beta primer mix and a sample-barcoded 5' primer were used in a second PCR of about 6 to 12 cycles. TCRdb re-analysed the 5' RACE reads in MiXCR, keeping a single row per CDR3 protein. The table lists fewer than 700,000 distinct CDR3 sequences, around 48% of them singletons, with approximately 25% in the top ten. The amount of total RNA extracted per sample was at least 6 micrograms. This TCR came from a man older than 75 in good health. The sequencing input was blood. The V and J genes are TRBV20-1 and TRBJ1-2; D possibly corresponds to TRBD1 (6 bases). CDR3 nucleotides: TGCAGTGCTAGCTCACAGGGAGCTAACTATGGCTACACCTTC. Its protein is CSASSQGANYGYTF.